This T cell receptor beta chain was captured in a study of T cell repertoires in cytomegalovirus infection (dated by TCRdb to about 2019). Regarding the study in general: Donor HLA type was relevant to the analysis, as public TCR beta signatures indicated carriage of CMV infection together with the matching HLA type. Broader findings and caveats from the paper: In both this cohort and an independent roughly 400-donor cohort, the cumulative frequency of public TCR beta family members distinguished carriers of CMV infection plus the relevant HLA type. The ex vivo response was dominated by HLA-C-restricted CMV-specific TCR beta clonotypes, which also provided the single most frequent clonotype in two of eight donors.

About this clonotype: Its antigen is still unknown. No qualities accompany the bases; no much larger clone lies one base away.

Sequencing instrument: Illumina HiSeq 1500. TCRdb reprocessed the public reads (quality trimming at Q25 with fastp, clone calling with MiXCR) and kept in-frame beta chains. Rows with one shared CDR3 protein collapse into an entry with the most common genes and DNA. This sample has about 230,000 distinct CDR3 sequences in its table, and under 25% of those were observed once. About 20% of the sample is in the top ten clones. Sequencing input: CD8+ T cells from PBMCs. The receptor was isolated from a human donor in good health (CMV status not recorded). Some clones in this sample may be carry-over from other donors' samples.

The CDR3 protein is CASSEWFQETQYF. The nucleotide sequence is TGTGCCAGCAGTGAATGGTTCCAAGAGACCCAGTACTTC. Recombination joined TRBV2 with TRBJ2-5; too little of a D gene remains to name it. The CDR3 goes from the cysteine to the phenylalanine over 13 residues. Only the CDR3 DNA is retained, 39 bases long and in frame from the first base. The germline V gene encodes CDR1 SNHLY and CDR2 FYNNEI. Between the V and J ends, shortened by 2 bases and 1 base respectively, the junction contains 5 bases.